The 21 T cell receptor beta chains below come from one sample, sequenced in a study of cytotoxic CD8 clonotypes in ibrutinib-treated CLL. Measured with immunoSEQ multiplex PCR; TCRdb has only the in-frame clones, and not every one. The sample lists 60,000 to 95,000 clones, roughly 80% seen once, with about two fifths in the top ten. Sequences were derived from PBMCs, sampled after 24 months of ibrutinib treatment. The receptors were gathered from a human donor with chronic lymphocytic leukemia.

The chain is built from TRBV7-9 and TRBJ2-1; D gene uncertain. Per the germline V gene, CDR1 is SEHNR and CDR2 is FQNEAQ (reference sequence). This CDR3 is built from 13 residues. The germline V and J ends were trimmed by 1 base and 9 bases, with 10 bases remaining between them. In DNA form, the CDR3 reads TGTGCCAGCAGCTTAGTGGCTTTGGGTGAGCAGTTCTTC. This sequence encodes CASSLVALGEQFF.

This clone was observed a few times. The J gene is TRBJ2-3, the V gene TRBV4-2; TRBD2 matches at 7 bases. Unmatched junction bases numbered 10, after V lost 1 base and J lost 3 bases. The CDR3 has 17 amino acids. CDR1 and CDR2 (germline): LGHNA, YNFKEQ. CDR3 nucleotides: TGTGCCAGCAGCCAAGGAACTAGCGTTATAGGGACAGATACGCAGTATTTT. Its protein product is CASSQGTSVIGTDTQYF.

The chain recombines TRBV6-1 with TRBJ1-3, with D tentatively TRBD1 (5 bases). Germline V gene sequence: CDR1 MNHNS, CDR2 SASEGT. V was shortened by 1 base and J by 2 bases, with 12 bases between the two germline ends. The CDR3 contains 16 residues. In DNA, the CDR3 is TGTGCCAGCAGTGAAGGGCACGGGGCTACTGGAAACACCATATATTTT. Protein sequence: CASSEGHGATGNTIYF.

The CDR3 coding sequence is TGTGCCAGCAGCGCAAGGACTACTGGGGCCAACGTCCTGACTTTC. Residues: CASSARTTGANVLTF. The V and J genes are TRBV9 and TRBJ2-6; perhaps TRBD2 as D (6 bases). In germline, CDR1 is SGDLS, CDR2 YYNGEE. V shed 3 bases and J shed 2 bases, with 9 bases lying between them. The CDR3 sequence is 15 residues long.

The V call is TRBV5-6, the J call TRBJ1-1; D call uncertain. Trimming left V 1 base short and J 0 bases short, with 10 bases between. The CDR3 totals 15 residues. Germline assignment: CDR1 SGHDT and CDR2 YYEEEE. CDR3 in DNA: TGTGCCAGCAGCTTGCTTAGCGGGGTGAACACTGAAGCTTTCTTT. Protein sequence: CASSLLSGVNTEAFF.

The J gene is TRBJ2-5, the V gene TRBV18, with 8 nucleotides matching TRBD1. This CDR3 region has 14 residues. The germline V gene has CDR1 KGHSH and CDR2 LQKENI. With V trimmed by 5 bases and J by 5 bases, 7 bases remained unmatched. CDR3 in DNA: TGTGCCAGCTCATCCCAGGGGGCTAGGGAGACCCAGTACTTC. Translating it yields CASSSQGARETQYF. Full variable domain (missing parts from reference TRBV18 and TRBJ2-5): NAGVMQNPRHLVRRRGQEARLRCSPMKGHSHVYWYRQLPEEGLKFMVYLQKENIIDESGMPKERFSAEFPKEGPSILRIQQVVRGDSAAYFCASSSQGARETQYFGPGTRLLVL.

This clone came up once. The chain uses TRBV7-9 and TRBJ2-7; a possible D gene is TRBD1 (6 bases). Germline V gene lookup returns CDR1 SEHNR and CDR2 FQNEAQ (reference sequence). V was pared by 5 bases and J by 3 bases, with 11 bases between. The CDR3 extends over 13 amino acids. The chain's CDR3 is CASSDGQSYEQYF. For the CDR3, the DNA is TGTGCCAGCAGCGATGGACAGAGCTACGAGCAGTACTTC.

The chain joins TRBV25-1 to TRBJ2-1, with 12 bases lining up with TRBD2. Germline CDR1 is MGHDK and CDR2 is SYGVNS. V shed 4 bases and J 6 bases; nucleotides not matched to a gene: 4. The CDR3 covers 15 residues. CDR3 amino acids: CASSGLAGVGNEQFF. The CDR3 bases are TGTGCCAGCAGTGGACTAGCGGGAGTCGGCAATGAGCAGTTCTTC.

The chain joins TRBV20-1 to TRBJ2-5; unclear D gene. Trimming removed 3 bases from V and 0 bases from J, with 2 bases in between. Germline V gene sequence: CDR1 DFQATT, CDR2 SNEGSKA (reference sequence). This CDR3 region has 11 residues. Here the CDR3 DNA reads TGCAGTGCTAGCTACCAAGAGACCCAGTACTTC. Amino acid sequence: CSASYQETQYF.

This clone has only one observation. The J gene is TRBJ1-2, the V gene TRBV28; D may be TRBD1 (6 bases). Trimming took off 11 bases at V and 2 bases at J, with 21 bases between the two ends. The germline V gene encodes CDR1 MDHEN and CDR2 SYDVKM. The length of the CDR3 is 15 residues. CDR3 DNA sequence: TGTGCCGGAAGCGTGGGGGGCAGGCTCAACTATGGCTACACCTTC. Its protein is CAGSVGGRLNYGYTF.

The J gene is TRBJ2-2, the V gene TRBV18; D perhaps matches TRBD2 (6 bases). V dropped 6 bases and J dropped 4 bases, with 15 bases sitting between them. The germline V gene has CDR1 KGHSH and CDR2 LQKENI. The length of the CDR3 is 15 residues. The CDR3 sequence: CASSERVAGTGELFF. The CDR3 DNA follows: TGTGCCAGCTCGGAGCGGGTAGCTGGCACCGGGGAGCTGTTTTTT.

The chain uses TRBV6-1 and TRBJ1-6; D gene unclear. V was pared by 7 bases and J by 9 bases, with 16 bases between. The CDR3 runs to 14 residues. Germline CDR1 reads MNHNS; CDR2 reads SASEGT. CDR3 protein: CASIFGSGRSPLHF. DNA of the CDR3: TGTGCCAGCATTTTCGGATCGGGTCGTTCACCCCTCCACTTT.

This clone was found once. The chain couples TRBV11-2 to TRBJ2-1; D not certain. The CDR3 extends over 12 amino acids. V lost 6 bases to trimming and J lost 8 bases, with 11 bases between them. CDR1 SGHAT and CDR2 FQNNGV come from the germline V gene. DNA of the CDR3: TGTGCCAGCAGACATTGGCTAGATGAGCAGTTCTTC. It codes for CASRHWLDEQFF.

The V gene is TRBV2, the J gene TRBJ2-7; tentative D call: TRBD2 (6 bases). The V end lost 6 bases, the J end lost 4 bases, and 13 bases lay between the germline ends. There are 13 residues in the CDR3. Germline CDR1 is SNHLY and CDR2 is FYNNEI. CDR3 sequence (DNA): TGTGCCAGCAGGAGTAGCGGCCGTTACGAGCAGTACTTC. This codes for CASRSSGRYEQYF. Using reference TRBV2 and TRBJ2-7 for the parts outside the CDR3, the full variable domain is EPEVTQTPSHQVTQMGQEVILRCVPISNHLYFYWYRQILGQKVEFLVSFYNNEISEKSEIFDDQFSVERPDGSNFTLKIRSTKLEDSAMYFCASRSSGRYEQYFGPGTRLTVT.

The CDR3 loop is CASSLSGGRDEQYF. For the CDR3, the DNA is TGCGCCAGCAGCTTGTCCGGGGGCCGCGACGAGCAGTACTTC. The V call is TRBV5-1, the J call TRBJ2-7; D may be TRBD1 or TRBD2 (6 bases each). Trimming pared 1 base from V and 5 bases from J, leaving 13 bases between. Germline V gene data show CDR1 as SGHRS and CDR2 as YFSETQ. This CDR3 is 14 amino acids long.

This clone was picked up a small number of times. The gene calls are TRBV9 and TRBJ2-1; D gene unclear. The V and J ends lost 0 bases and 9 bases respectively, with 10 bases between them. This CDR3 has 13 amino acids. Germline V gives CDR1 SGDLS, CDR2 YYNGEE. The CDR3 sequence: CASSVAEIGEQFF. DNA for the CDR3: TGTGCCAGCAGCGTAGCAGAAATCGGTGAGCAGTTCTTC.

The gene calls are TRBV11-2 and TRBJ2-3, with TRBD2 matching 7 bases. After removal of 3 bases from V and 1 base from J, the junction contained 7 bases not matched to a gene. This CDR3 comprises 16 residues. CDR1 and CDR2 (germline): SGHAT, FQNNGV. The CDR3 DNA reads as TGTGCCAGCAGCTTGTACGGGAGGTACGGCACAGATACGCAGTATTTT. It yields the protein CASSLYGRYGTDTQYF.

The chain recombines TRBV18 with TRBJ2-2; unclear D gene. The CDR3 covers 15 residues. The V gene lost 2 bases and the J gene lost 5 bases, with 12 bases spanning the gap. CDR1 is KGHSH and CDR2 is LQKENI in the germline V gene. CDR3 nucleotides: TGTGCCAGCTCACCATTACTCCCTGGTACCGGGGAGCTGTTTTTT. Residues: CASSPLLPGTGELFF.

The chain is built from TRBV5-1 and TRBJ2-3, with 12 nucleotides matching TRBD2. This CDR3 is built from 18 residues. CDR1 SGHRS and CDR2 YFSETQ come from the germline V gene. The trim removed 2 bases at V and 0 bases at J, leaving 7 bases unmatched. CDR3 amino acids: CASSFNPGTSGSTDTQYF. The CDR3 bases are TGCGCCAGCAGCTTCAACCCTGGGACTAGCGGGAGCACAGATACGCAGTATTTT.

The chain recombines TRBV9 with TRBJ2-3; D may be TRBD2 (5 bases). Germline lookup yields CDR1 SGDLS and CDR2 YYNGEE. Trimming left V 0 bases short and J 1 base short, with 12 bases between. This CDR3 has 16 amino acids. The CDR3 region is CASSVALGGRTDTQYF. The CDR3 bases are TGTGCCAGCAGCGTAGCCCTCGGAGGACGCACAGATACGCAGTATTTT.

The chain joins TRBV20-1 to TRBJ2-7; D is perhaps TRBD2 (6 bases). Germline V gene lookup returns CDR1 DFQATT and CDR2 SNEGSKA (reference sequence). The CDR3 contains 11 residues. Trimming pared 3 bases from V and 5 bases from J, leaving 8 bases between. The CDR3 coding sequence is TGCAGTGCTAGCGGGAGTAACGAGCAGTACTTC. It is translated as CSASGSNEQYF.